The present T cell receptor beta chain was sequenced within a study of cytomegalovirus exposure and HLA in healthy donors. Study-level findings and limits: Reported findings show TCR beta sequences accurately forecast HLA-A and HLA-B alleles in most subjects. In a later analysis, parvovirus B19, influenza, CMV and Epstein-Barr virus appeared linked to several top co-occurrence clusters.

The junction had 14 bases not matched to a gene; V was cut back by 6 bases and J by 7 bases. The CDR3 runs 14 residues. CDR1 and CDR2 (germline): SQVTM, ANQGSEA. This clone was seen more than once but under ten times. The antigen is not known. The PCR had 60 Vbeta and 13 Jbeta primers. Measured with immunoSEQ multiplex PCR; TCRdb has only the in-frame clones, and not every one. This sample has some 190,000 clones, with about four fifths found just once. The TCR sequence derives from a woman aged 25-40 years in good health and CMV-seronegative. This chain joins TRBV29-1 and TRBJ1-2; 7 nucleotides align to TRBD1. The sample consisted of PBMCs. Here the CDR3 reads CSVEPLAGGGGYTF. CDR3 DNA: TGCAGCGTCGAACCCCTGGCAGGGGGTGGTGGCTACACCTTC.